These 14 T cell receptor beta chains came from one sample sequenced in a study of blood T cells in healthy people across ages. Together with a sample-barcoded 5' primer, a J-beta primer mix was included in a second PCR lasting roughly 6 to 12 cycles. Each CDR3 protein gets one entry after TCRdb re-called the 5' RACE reads with MiXCR. Counted here are hundreds of thousands of distinct CDR3 sequences, approximately 25% occurring once; the ten biggest clones make up under 10%. The same data also contributed to another study, on T cells of mothers and their children.

The source material was blood. The receptors come from a boy under 18 in good health.

This clonotype was seen only a few times. The chain combines TRBV3-1 with TRBJ1-4; 8 nucleotides align to TRBD1. Per the germline V gene, CDR1 is LGHDT and CDR2 is YNNKEL (reference sequence). CDR3 length: 14 residues. V dropped 4 bases and J dropped 5; count of bases not matched to a gene: 3. The CDR3 DNA reads as TGTGCCAGCAGCCGGACAGGGCCCAATGAAAAACTGTTTTTT. Its translation: CASSRTGPNEKLFF. The whole variable domain, filled in from reference TRBV3-1 and TRBJ1-4, reads DTAVSQTPKYLVTQMGNDKSIKCEQNLGHDTMYWYKQDSKKFLKIMFSYNNKELIINETVPNRFSPKSPDKAHLNLHINSLELGDSAVYFCASSRTGPNEKLFFGSGTQLSVL.

The chain employs TRBV7-2 and TRBJ2-5; the D gene is possibly TRBD2 (6 bases). The J call may be faulty, since TRBJ2-1 better matches the DNA end. The CDR3 extends over 15 amino acids. Germline assignment: CDR1 SGHTA and CDR2 FQGNSA. CDR3 sequence reads: CASSFTGDQGNEQFF. The DNA for the CDR3 is TGTGCCAGCAGCTTCACGGGAGACCAAGGGAATGAGCAGTTCTTC.

This clonotype was picked up a small number of times. V usage is TRBV24-1 and J usage is TRBJ1-1, with D unclear. This CDR3 comprises 13 residues. Germline CDR1 is KGHDR and CDR2 is SFDVKD. V was trimmed by 5 bases and J by 4 bases, leaving 10 bases between them. This chain's CDR3 is CATSAPPGTEAFF. In DNA, the CDR3 is TGTGCCACCAGTGCCCCCCCGGGCACTGAAGCTTTCTTT.

This clonotype was counted between two and nine times. The chain carries TRBV7-9 and TRBJ2-7, with 8 nucleotides matching TRBD2. The V segment lost 3 bases and the J segment 5 bases; nucleotides outside the gene matches: 6. Per the germline V gene, CDR1 is SEHNR and CDR2 is FQNEAQ (reference sequence). The CDR3 is made up of 14 amino acids. The CDR3, as DNA: TGTGCCAGCAGCTTCTCGCGGGAGGCCCACGAGCAGTACTTC. Its translation is CASSFSREAHEQYF.

The V call is TRBV4-1, the J call TRBJ2-7; 14 nucleotides line up with TRBD2. The CDR3 length is 17 residues. Germline trimming cut 4 bases from V and 0 bases from J; bases unmatched to any gene: 5. The germline gives CDR1 MGHRA, CDR2 YSYEKL. CDR3 nucleotides: TGCGCCAGCAGCCCGGGACTAGCGGGAGTGAACTCCTACGAGCAGTACTTC. Translation: CASSPGLAGVNSYEQYF.

This clonotype turned up a few times. The chain recombines TRBV6-2 or TRBV6-3 with TRBJ2-5; 12 positions agree with TRBD2. This CDR3 spans 15 amino acids. V was pared by 5 bases and J by 4 bases, with 5 bases of the junction left unmatched. Per germline, CDR1 MNHEY and CDR2 SVGEGT. The CDR3: CASSRLAGVGETQYF. In DNA, the CDR3 is TGTGCCAGCAGTCGACTAGCGGGAGTCGGAGAGACCCAGTACTTC.

The J gene is TRBJ2-4, the V gene TRBV2; D unresolved. The CDR3 is 15 amino acids. Germline V gene lookup returns CDR1 SNHLY and CDR2 FYNNEI. The V end lost 6 bases, the J end lost 0 bases, and 12 bases lay between the germline ends. The CDR3 DNA follows: TGTGCCAGCAGCCAAGGATTACTAGCCAAAAACATTCAGTACTTC. Encoded protein: CASSQGLLAKNIQYF.

Details on this clonotype: A junction end diverges from the germline sequence, so it may reflect a read error. The chain links TRBV4-1 to TRBJ2-7, with D possibly matching TRBD2 (6 bases). The CDR3 consists of 15 residues. The germline V gene encodes CDR1 MGHRA and CDR2 YSYEKL. The CDR3, as DNA: TGCGCCGGCAGCCCGACGAGTAGGGAGGCCTACGAGCAGTACTTC. Its protein is CAGSPTSREAYEQYF.

The V call is TRBV14, the J call TRBJ2-7; maybe TRBD2 (5 bases). Germline V gives CDR1 SGHDN, CDR2 FVKESK. V lost 4 bases, J lost 3 bases, and 10 bases lay in between. The CDR3 contains 13 residues. CDR3 nucleotide sequence: TGTGCCAGCAGCCCCGGGATAAACTACGAGCAGTACTTC. As protein: CASSPGINYEQYF.

CDR3 amino acids: CASSRAATETQYF. Here the CDR3 DNA reads TGCGCCAGCAGCAGGGCCGCGACGGAGACCCAGTACTTC. This chain links TRBV5-1 with TRBJ2-5; D not resolved. The V and J ends lost 4 bases and 5 bases respectively, with 12 bases between them. Germline V lookup: CDR1 SGHRS, CDR2 YFSETQ. This CDR3 has 13 amino acids.

This clonotype was detected only a few times. The CDR3 protein is CASSSDLGTGGGGGQETQYF. In DNA, the CDR3 is TGTGCCAGCAGCTCCGACCTCGGGACAGGGGGAGGAGGAGGCCAAGAGACCCAGTACTTC. The rearrangement uses TRBV5-5 and TRBJ2-5, with 11 bases that match TRBD1. The CDR3 extends over 20 amino acids. The V gene end was trimmed by 3 bases and the J gene end by 1 base; junction bases not matched to a gene: 17. Germline-derived CDR1 and CDR2 are SGHKS and YYEKEE (reference sequence).

This chain uses TRBV6-1 with TRBJ2-7, with D possibly matching TRBD2 (6 bases). This CDR3 spans 17 amino acids. Germline CDR1 MNHNS, CDR2 SASEGT. Trimming removed 6 bases from V and 0 bases from J, with 21 bases in between. CDR3 residues: CASSDPDFAGFSYEQYF. CDR3 nucleotide sequence: TGTGCCAGCAGCGACCCTGACTTTGCGGGGTTCTCCTACGAGCAGTACTTC.

The chain is built from TRBV29-1 and TRBJ2-7; the match to TRBD1 covers 8 bases. Germline CDR1 is SQVTM and CDR2 is ANQGSEA. The CDR3 loop spans 15 amino acids. V lost 7 bases and J lost 0; bases outside the gene matches: 11. In nucleotides, the CDR3 is TGCAGCGCACAACCGGGACAGGCGAACTCCTACGAGCAGTACTTC. Translating gives CSAQPGQANSYEQYF.

This clonotype came up a few times. The J gene is TRBJ2-5, the V gene TRBV19; D assignment may be TRBD1 or TRBD2 (6 bases each). The J call may be mistaken, given a closer DNA end match to TRBJ2-1. Per germline, CDR1 LNHDA and CDR2 SQIVND (reference sequence). The CDR3 runs 14 residues. The DNA of the CDR3 is TGTGCCAGTAGTATAACGGGGGCCGCACGAGAGCAGTTCTTC. Translating gives CASSITGAAREQFF.